Detailed here is one T cell receptor beta chain. The antigen remains unidentified. The assay was immunoSEQ multiplex PCR, and TCRdb's table has in-frame clones only and misses some. Among about 10,000 clones listed, approximately 57% were seen once. This specimen belongs to a study of tissue T cells after allogeneic stem cell transplantation. Turning to the study itself: Samples with visible lymphocytes on H&E were prioritized for sequencing. Study results and caveats: Anatomically similar tissues had similar TCR repertoires within each patient. Tissue-detected TCR repertoire was only partly captured by blood and spleen T cells. The study did not identify alloreactive or antigen-specific tissue TCRs, and some clones might be persisting host cells.

Germline values: CDR1 LNHDA, CDR2 SQIVND (reference sequence). The CDR3 sequence is 16 residues long. The clonotype originates from a woman aged 18-55 years with breast cancer. V and J are TRBV19 and TRBJ2-1; 14 nucleotides line up with TRBD2. Sequencing was performed on tissue from the jejunum, taken at autopsy. CDR3 amino acids: CTLRTSGRRSYNEQFF. CDR3 sequence (DNA): TGTACCCTCAGGACTAGCGGGAGGCGGTCCTACAATGAGCAGTTCTTC.